Sequencing of this T cell receptor beta chain was carried out in a study of regulatory T cells in long-lasting Graves disease. The authors built TCR beta libraries using iRepertoire HTBI primers and Arm-PCR of CDR3 regions. TCRdb re-analysed the multiplex PCR reads in MiXCR, keeping a single row per CDR3 protein. Of 400,000 to 450,000 distinct CDR3 sequences in the sample, about 15% were seen once. Germline V gives CDR1 MDHEN, CDR2 SYDVKM. The CDR3 runs 14 residues. V dropped 4 bases and J dropped 0 bases, with 10 bases sitting between them. Time point of the sample: newly diagnosed GD, antithyroid drugs for less than 3 months. Isolated PBMC RNA provided the starting material for the TCR library. These data were likewise used in another study, on T cells in Graves' hyperthyroidism and ophthalmopathy. That study reports: An absence of ophthalmopathy progression within 18 months meant stable Graves' hyperthyroidism. The TCR CDR3 was amplified in a first-round RT-PCR using the HTBI primer set.

The TCR originated in a woman between 25 and 40 years old with Graves disease. This material consisted of peripheral blood mononuclear cells (PBMCs), taken at new diagnosis, from a patient treated with antithyroid drugs. This chain connects TRBV28 to TRBJ2-7, with D tentatively TRBD1 or TRBD2 (5 bases each). The CDR3 DNA is TGTGCCAGCAGTTATACCGGGACCTCCTACGAGCAGTACTTC. This translates into CASSYTGTSYEQYF.